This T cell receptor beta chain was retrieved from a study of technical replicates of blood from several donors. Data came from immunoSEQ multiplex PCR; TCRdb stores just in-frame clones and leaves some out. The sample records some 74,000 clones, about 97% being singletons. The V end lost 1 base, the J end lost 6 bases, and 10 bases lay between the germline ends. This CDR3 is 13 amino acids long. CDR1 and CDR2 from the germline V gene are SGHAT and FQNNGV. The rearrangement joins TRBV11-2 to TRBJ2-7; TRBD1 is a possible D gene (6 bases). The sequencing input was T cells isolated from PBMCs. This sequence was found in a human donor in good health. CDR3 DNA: TGTGCCAGCAGCTTAGTACCCAGGGGCGAGCAGTACTTC. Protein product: CASSLVPRGEQYF. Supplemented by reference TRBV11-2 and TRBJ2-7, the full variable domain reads EAGVAQSPRYKIIEKRQSVAFWCNPISGHATLYWYQQILGQGPKLLIQFQNNGVVDDSQLPKDRFSAERLKGVDSTLKIQPAKLEDSAVYLCASSLVPRGEQYFGPGTRLTVT.